One T cell receptor beta chain is described in this entry. The germline V gene has CDR1 LNHDA and CDR2 SQIVND (reference sequence). This CDR3 has 14 residues. Trimming cost V 8 bases and J 6 bases; bases outside gene matches: 11. The data derive from a study of sequential checkpoint blockade in melanoma. Study-level background: Randomization was 1:1 between first-line nivolumab→ipilimumab and ipilimumab→nivolumab. Each arm's sequence ended with maintenance nivolumab.

Treatment of the sample: randomized to nivolumab then ipilimumab (arm A) or the reverse (arm B). DNA-damaging chemotherapy had not been given to any patient beforehand. PBMC sorting kept live CD3+CD8+ cells without CD19 or CD56. Sequenced by immunoSEQ multiplex PCR; TCRdb stores in-frame clones only, minus some. The table has under 5,000 clones, 70% to 80% seen once; the top ten hold roughly 69%. The chain has TRBV19 and TRBJ1-1, with 8 bases identical to TRBD1. The source of this sequence is a human donor with melanoma. The sample in question was CD8+ T cells sorted from blood (inferred from file names), obtained from a patient given nivolumab and ipilimumab in sequence. The DNA for the CDR3 is TGTGCCAGTGCGGACAGGGCGGCGATCCCTGAAGCTTTCTTT. It is translated as CASADRAAIPEAFF. Together with reference TRBV19 and TRBJ1-1, the CDR3 gives the full variable domain: DGGITQSPKYLFRKEGQNVTLSCEQNLNHDAMYWYRQDPGQGLRLIYYSQIVNDFQKGDIAEGYSVSREKKESFPLTVTSAQKNPTAFYLCASADRAAIPEAFFGQGTRLTVV.